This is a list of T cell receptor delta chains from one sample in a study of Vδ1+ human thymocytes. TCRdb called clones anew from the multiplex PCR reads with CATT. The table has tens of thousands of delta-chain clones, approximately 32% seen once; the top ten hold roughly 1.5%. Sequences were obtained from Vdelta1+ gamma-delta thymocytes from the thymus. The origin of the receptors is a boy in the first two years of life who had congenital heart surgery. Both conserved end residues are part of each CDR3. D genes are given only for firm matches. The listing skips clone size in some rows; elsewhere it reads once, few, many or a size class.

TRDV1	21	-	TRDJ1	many	TGTGCTCTTGGGGAACCCCGCGGGTTCCTACGTCCGGGGGGATCGGCCGATAAACTCATCTTT	CALGEPRGFLRPGGSADKLIF
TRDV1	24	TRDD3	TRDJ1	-	TGTGCTCTTGGCTTAGCACGTGGACGAACTGGGGGATACGCAACAACAAAGTACACCGATAAACTCATCTTT	CALGLARGRTGGYATTKYTDKLIF
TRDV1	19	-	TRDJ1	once	TGTGCTCTTGGGGACCGCCCTCTTGGGGACCGCTGGTACACCGATAAACTCATCTTT	CALGDRPLGDRWYTDKLIF
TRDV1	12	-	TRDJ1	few	TGTGCTCTTGGGGAGGGGGTTGGGGAACTCATCTTT	CALGEGVGELIF
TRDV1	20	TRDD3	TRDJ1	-	TGTGCTCTTGGGGAACGCTATCACTGGGGGCCCGGGGCCCCCACCGATAAACTCATCTTT	CALGERYHWGPGAPTDKLIF
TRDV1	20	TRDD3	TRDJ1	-	TGTGCTCTTGGGGAATTTTCTAAGCTGGGGGATATCTGGGGGACCGATAAACTCATCTTT	CALGEFSKLGDIWGTDKLIF
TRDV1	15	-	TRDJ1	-	TGTGCTCTTGGGCTTCCGGGGGGTTGGGCCGATAAACTCATCTTT	CALGLPGGWADKLIF
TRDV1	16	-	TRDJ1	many	TGTGCTCTTGGGGAGACCGTCCTTCGGCTGGCCGATAAACTCATCTTT	CALGETVLRLADKLIF
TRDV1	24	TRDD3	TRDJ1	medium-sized	TGTGCTCTTGGGGAGCGCTCAACTAGGTTTGTGAACCTGGGGGACACGAGGTACACCGATAAACTCATCTTT	CALGERSTRFVNLGDTRYTDKLIF
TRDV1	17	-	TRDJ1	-	TGTGCCCTTGGGGAGTTCCTTCCCCTTACTAGTGCCGATAAACTCATCTTT	CALGEFLPLTSADKLIF
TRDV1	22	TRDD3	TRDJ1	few	TGTGCTCTTGGGGAACTATACCCAGAGCTGGGGGATACGGCGAGGTACACCGATAAACTCATCTTT	CALGELYPELGDTARYTDKLIF
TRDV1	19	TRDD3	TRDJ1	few	TGTGCTCTTGGGACTCCTCAGGGGTCTCCTGGGGGACCTACCGATAAACTCATCTTT	CALGTPQGSPGGPTDKLIF
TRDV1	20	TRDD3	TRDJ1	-	TGTGCTCTTGGGGAAGTGGCTTACTGGGGGATACACTCCGACATCGATAAACTCATCTTT	CALGEVAYWGIHSDIDKLIF
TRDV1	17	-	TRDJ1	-	TGCGCTCTAGAAGACACGCCTTCCTGGGATATCACCGATAAACTCATCTTT	CALEDTPSWDITDKLIF
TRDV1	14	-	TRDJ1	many	TGTGCTCTTGGGGGGTCATTGTACACCGATAAACTCATCTTT	CALGGSLYTDKLIF
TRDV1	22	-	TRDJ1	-	TGTGCTCTTGGGCCCAAAGGCCCCTATGGGGAACGGGGTAGAGGTGGCCGTAATAAACTCATCTTT	CALGPKGPYGERGRGGRNKLIF
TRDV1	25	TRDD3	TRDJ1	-	TGTGCTCTTGGGGAACCGGCCTCGCGCCTCTCCACCAGTCGGACTGGGGGAGTGCTTTGCGGTAAACTCATCTTT	CALGEPASRLSTSRTGGVLCGKLIF
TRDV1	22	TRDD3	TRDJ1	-	TGTGCTCGTGGGGAAATCCGAGGCGTACTGGGGGATACGCGCGTAATCACCGATAAACTCATCTTT	CARGEIRGVLGDTRVITDKLIF
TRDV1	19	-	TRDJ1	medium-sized	TGTGCTCTTGGGGAACTGCCTCCACCCTATACACATGGACACGATAAACTCATCTTT	CALGELPPPYTHGHDKLIF
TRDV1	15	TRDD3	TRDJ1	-	TGTGCTCTTGGGGGGGATTTTACTGGGGCGGCAGCCATCATCTTT	CALGGDFTGAAAIIF
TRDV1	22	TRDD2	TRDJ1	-	TGTGCTCTTGGGGTCCGTAGGCCTTCCTACTACGCAGGGGGTACTGTGGGCGGTAAACTCATCTTT	CALGVRRPSYYAGGTVGGKLIF
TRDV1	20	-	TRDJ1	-	TGTGCTCTTGGGGAAGAGACACCCCCCGACCCCGAGGGGGGCCTCTGTAAACTCATCTTT	CALGEETPPDPEGGLCKLIF
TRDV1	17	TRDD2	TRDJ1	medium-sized	TGTGCTCTTGGGGAACCAACTTCCTACCCGTACACCGATAAACTCATCTTT	CALGEPTSYPYTDKLIF
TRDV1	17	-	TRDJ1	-	TGTGCTCTTGGGGAAGCCCTCGCCTACCCTGGTGACGATAAACTCACCTTT	CALGEALAYPGDDKLTF
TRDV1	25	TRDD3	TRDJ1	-	TGTGCTCTTGGGGAGGTCTACGCGGTGATACGCACTGGGGGATCCAACAGGGGCTTCACCGATAAACTCATCTTT	CALGEVYAVIRTGGSNRGFTDKLIF
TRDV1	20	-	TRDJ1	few	TGTGCTCTTGGGGAACCCGGTGCTATCGTGGTTCTCGCGGACACCGATAAACTCATCTTT	CALGEPGAIVVLADTDKLIF
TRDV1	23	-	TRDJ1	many	TGTGCTCTTGGGGAGTTCCTACTCCTCAGGCCTTCCGGGGGAACACCGTACACCGATAAACTCATCTTT	CALGEFLLLRPSGGTPYTDKLIF
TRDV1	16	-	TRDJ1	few	TGTGCTCTTGGGGAACATCAGCGGGGCTACACCGATAAACTCATCTTT	CALGEHQRGYTDKLIF
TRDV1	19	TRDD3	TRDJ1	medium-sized	TGTGCTCTGGACCCTTCCTCCTGGCAAAATGACTGGGGGACAAACAAACTCATCTTT	CALDPSSWQNDWGTNKLIF
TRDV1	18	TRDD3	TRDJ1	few	TGTGCTCTTGGGGAACTCCCGTACTGGGGTAGGTACACCGATAAACTCATCTTT	CALGELPYWGRYTDKLIF
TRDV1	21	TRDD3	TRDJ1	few	TGTGCTCTTGGGGGTTCCTACTGGGGGATAATGCCCCTTACTTACACCGATAAACTCATCTTT	CALGGSYWGIMPLTYTDKLIF
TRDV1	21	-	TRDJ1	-	TGTGCTCTTGGGAAGAGATCCTACGGGGTGGGGATGCCATCTCACACCGATAAACTCATCTTT	CALGKRSYGVGMPSHTDKLIF
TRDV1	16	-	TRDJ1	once	TGTGCTCTTGGGGACCTCCCTATCCTTTGGGCCGATAAACTCATCTTT	CALGDLPILWADKLIF
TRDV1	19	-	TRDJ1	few	TGTGCTCTTGCCGGTTCAAATGGGAAACCACCGCCTTACACCGATAAACTCATCTTT	CALAGSNGKPPPYTDKLIF
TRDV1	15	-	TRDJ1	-	TGTGCTCTTGGGGAAACGGGGGACAGAGCCGATAAACTCATCTTT	CALGETGDRADKLIF
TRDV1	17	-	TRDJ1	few	TGTGCTCTTGGGGAACTTCTACGCGAGGGATACACCGATAAACTCATCTTT	CALGELLREGYTDKLIF
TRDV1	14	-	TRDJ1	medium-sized	TGTGCTCTTGGGGACGGGGCGAGGAGGGATAAACTCATCTTT	CALGDGARRDKLIF
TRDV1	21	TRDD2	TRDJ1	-	TGTGCTCTTGGGGAACTGGTAGGTTCCTACGGGCTACGCTTGTACACCGATAAACTCATCTTT	CALGELVGSYGLRLYTDKLIF
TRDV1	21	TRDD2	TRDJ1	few	TGTGCTCTTGGGGAATTTTGGGGCGGCCTTCCTGCAGCAAGGTACACCGATAAACTCATCTTT	CALGEFWGGLPAARYTDKLIF
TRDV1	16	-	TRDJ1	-	TGTGCTCTTGGGGACCTACTCAGACCGTACACCGATAAACTCATCTTT	CALGDLLRPYTDKLIF
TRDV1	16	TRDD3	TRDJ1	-	TGTGCTCTTGGGGAGTCCTGGGGGATACGACCCGATAAACTCATCTTT	CALGESWGIRPDKLIF
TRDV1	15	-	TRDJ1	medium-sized	TGTGCTCTTGGGGCAATCCTGGTGGTCACCGATAAACTCATCTTT	CALGAILVVTDKLIF
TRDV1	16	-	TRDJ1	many	TGTGCTCTTGGGGAAATCTCCGTAGTGGGGCTTGAGGCACTCATCTTT	CALGEISVVGLEALIF
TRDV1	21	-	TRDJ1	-	TGTGCTCTTGGTACCGCTTCCCACCTGGATAGCGGGGGCCTCCCCAGTGATAAACTCATCTTT	CALGTASHLDSGGLPSDKLIF
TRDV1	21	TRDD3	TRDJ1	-	TGTGCTCTTGGGGGACCCCTGTCCTGGGGGTCACGGCGGGCCTACACCGATAAACTCATCTTT	CALGGPLSWGSRRAYTDKLIF
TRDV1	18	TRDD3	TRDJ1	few	TGTGCTCTTGGGGAACTGTCCTACGTGGGGGATACAACCGATAAACTCATCTTT	CALGELSYVGDTTDKLIF